This T cell receptor beta chain was recovered during a study of T cell clonality in common variable immunodeficiency. As regards this clone: The antigen remains undetermined. The read ends 3 residues early relative to the CDR3; the germline J gene fills the gap.

Patients and controls were mostly of Caucasian heritage. CVID subjects were neither ill nor on immunomodulatory or immunosuppressive medication at sampling. Study-wide results and caveats: Common variable immunodeficiency TCR beta sequences reportedly had fewer deletions and N-nucleotide insertions. TCRbeta clonality was increased in CVID versus healthy controls. Fewer TCRbeta clones were shared among CVID subjects than controls.

This CDR3 region has 13 residues. The ends were cut back, 4 bases at V and 7 bases at J, with 10 bases in the middle. Germline CDR1 is SGHTA and CDR2 is FQGNSA. Clones were read by immunoSEQ multiplex PCR, and TCRdb kept only the in-frame ones, dropping some. Recorded here are about 20,000 clones, none singletons. V and J are TRBV7-2 and TRBJ2-2; TRBD1 is a possible D gene (5 bases). Sequencing was performed on peripheral blood mononuclear cells. The sequence derives from a human donor with common variable immunodeficiency. CDR3 protein: CASSSQGIGELFF. The part of the CDR3 DNA that was read is TGTGCCAGCAGCTCCCAGGGTATCGGGGAG.